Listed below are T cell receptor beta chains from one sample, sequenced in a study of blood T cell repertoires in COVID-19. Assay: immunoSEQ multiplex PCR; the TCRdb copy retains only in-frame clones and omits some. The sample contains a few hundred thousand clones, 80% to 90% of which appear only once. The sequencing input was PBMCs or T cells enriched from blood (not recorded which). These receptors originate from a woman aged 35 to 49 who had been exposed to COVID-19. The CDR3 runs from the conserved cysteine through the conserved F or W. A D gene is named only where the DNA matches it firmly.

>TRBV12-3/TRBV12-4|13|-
CASSLFRAYEQYF
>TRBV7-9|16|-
CASSLEGLTTNEKLFF
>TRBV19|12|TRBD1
CAISTGTETQYF
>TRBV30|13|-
CALTTGFATGYTF
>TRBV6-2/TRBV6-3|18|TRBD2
CASSGDEGLASPIDEQFF
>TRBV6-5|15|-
CASSPQTVTSHGYTF
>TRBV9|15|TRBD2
CASSPGGVYQETQYF
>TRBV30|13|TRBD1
CAWRALDRGEQFF
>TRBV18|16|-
CASSPPRQGLPEKLFF
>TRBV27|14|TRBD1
CASSQGTGAAEAFF
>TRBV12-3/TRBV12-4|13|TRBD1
CASRPQGAGEQYF
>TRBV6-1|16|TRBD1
CASSVAGTARYSPLHF
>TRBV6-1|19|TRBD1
CASSEWPPAGGSYNSPLHF
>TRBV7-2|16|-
CASSLVGSSYNSPLHF
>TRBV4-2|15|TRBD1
CASSQENTGGSPLHF
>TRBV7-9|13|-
CASSLGDSTEAFF
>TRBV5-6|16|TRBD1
CASSPAQGVGYNEQFF
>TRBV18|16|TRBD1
CASSPTMDRGLNGYTF
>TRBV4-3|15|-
CASSQDRVSGNTIYF
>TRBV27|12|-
CASRGGAQTQYF
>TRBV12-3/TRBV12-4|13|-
CASSTTHSYEQYF
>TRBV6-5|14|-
CASSQGPSNEKLFF
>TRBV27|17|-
CASSLGRRQSNTGELFF
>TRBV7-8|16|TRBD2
CASSASRGGRGGELFF
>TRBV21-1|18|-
CASSKAGKSSGSVDTQYF
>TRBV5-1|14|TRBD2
CASSYGTSGFDQYF
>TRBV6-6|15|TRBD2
CASRGLAGIGDTQYF
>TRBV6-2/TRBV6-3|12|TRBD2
CASSYIAGVQFF
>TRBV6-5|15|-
CASTVRVPNTGELFF
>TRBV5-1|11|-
CASRTQETQYF
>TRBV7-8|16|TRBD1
CASSSRTGVARTEAFF
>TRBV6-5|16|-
CASSYPSRGPNTEAFF
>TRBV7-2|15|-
CASSSVSGLYNEQFF
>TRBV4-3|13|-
CASSQERAGELFF
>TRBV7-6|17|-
CASSSPRGSAGTGELFF
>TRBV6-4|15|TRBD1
CASSDQRQGVDTQYF
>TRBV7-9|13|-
CASSLVQVTEAFF
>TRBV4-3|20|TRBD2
CASSQDRGTSGGAGPDTQYF
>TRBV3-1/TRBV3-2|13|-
CASKGTSESGYTF
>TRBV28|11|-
CASRENYEQYF
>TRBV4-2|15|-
CASSQALAEPYEQYF
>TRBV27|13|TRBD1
CASSPWRQGPQHF
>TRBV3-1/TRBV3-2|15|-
CASSHRQPSNQPQHF
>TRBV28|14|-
CASTYRVSTGELFF
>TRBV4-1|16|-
CASSQPRRGGNSPLHF